A selection of T cell receptor beta chains follows, all from one sample in a study of patients and donors after allogeneic stem cell transplantation. TCRdb re-called the RT-PCR reads with MiXCR, one entry per CDR3 protein. The table has approximately 200,000 distinct CDR3 sequences, 14% seen once. The sequencing input was blood, either unsorted or a sorted T cell fraction (not recorded which). The receptors originated from a human donor who was either an allogeneic HSCT recipient or a stem cell or donor lymphocyte infusion donor (not recorded which). It is not recorded whose cells these are; they may come from a transplant donor. CDR3s include the opening cysteine and the closing phenylalanine or tryptophan. D genes are given only for firm matches. Rows may omit the clone size; those that give it use once, few, many or a size class.

abundance	v_gene	d_gene	j_gene	CDR3aa	CDR3nt
few	TRBV4-3	TRBD2	TRBJ2-2	CASSQVLAGAKSGTGELFF	TGCGCCAGCAGCCAAGTACTAGCGGGGGCCAAATCTGGGACCGGGGAGCTGTTTTTT
-	TRBV7-9	TRBD1	TRBJ1-2	CASSAHQGQQPPF	TGTGCCAGCAGCGCACACCAGGGACAGCAACCCCCCTTC
few	TRBV6-2/TRBV6-3	-	TRBJ1-5	CASRTAGSDQPQHF	TGTGCCAGCAGAACCGCGGGTTCGGATCAGCCCCAGCATTTT
many	TRBV20-1	TRBD2	TRBJ2-1	CSASKSLAGAVEQFF	TGCAGTGCTAGTAAATCACTAGCGGGAGCTGTTGAGCAGTTCTTC
few	TRBV20-1	TRBD1	TRBJ2-5	CSASYRQGVKETQYF	TGCAGTGCTAGTTATAGACAGGGGGTGAAAGAGACCCAGTACTTC
-	TRBV6-5	-	TRBJ1-6	CASSSGTGVKAPLHF	TGTGCCAGCAGTTCCGGGACGGGGGTTAAGGCGCCCCTCCACTTT
-	TRBV11-2	-	TRBJ2-4	CASSNSEWAAKNIQYF	TGTGCCAGCAGCAACTCCGAATGGGCCGCCAAAAACATTCAGTACTTC
few	TRBV12-3/TRBV12-4	-	TRBJ2-5	CASSFNSQETQYF	TGTGCCAGCAGTTTTAACAGCCAAGAGACCCAGTACTTC
few	TRBV6-5	-	TRBJ1-2	CASSYYGVSYGYTF	TGTGCCAGCAGTTATTATGGGGTTTCTTATGGCTACACCTTC
-	TRBV6-5	-	TRBJ1-3	CASSYSEWGKGNTIYF	TGTGCCAGCAGTTACTCTGAATGGGGGAAAGGAAACACCATATATTTT
few	TRBV20-1	-	TRBJ2-1	CSARLRTEGSSSYNEQFF	TGCAGTGCTAGACTTAGGACAGAGGGTTCCAGCTCCTACAATGAGCAGTTCTTC
few	TRBV5-6	-	TRBJ2-4	CASSLVQGGGQNIQYF	TGTGCCAGCAGCTTGGTTCAGGGGGGTGGCCAAAACATTCAGTACTTC
few	TRBV5-4	-	TRBJ2-7	CASSYSRRGLRYEQYF	TGTGCCAGCAGCTACTCTAGGCGGGGGCTTCGCTACGAGCAGTACTTC
many	TRBV4-1	-	TRBJ1-1	CASSQEWGSGNTEAFF	TGCGCCAGCAGCCAAGAATGGGGCAGTGGGAACACTGAAGCTTTCTTT
many	TRBV4-3	TRBD2	TRBJ2-1	CASSLLLASNEQFF	TGCGCCAGCAGCCTATTACTAGCGTCCAATGAGCAGTTCTTC
few	TRBV7-6	-	TRBJ1-2	CASSPWEGGSNYGYTF	TGTGCCAGCAGCCCCTGGGAGGGGGGCTCTAACTATGGCTACACCTTC
-	TRBV11-1	TRBD2	TRBJ2-7	CASSLVAGVREQYF	TGTGCCAGCAGCTTAGTGGCGGGAGTTCGGGAGCAGTACTTC
-	TRBV5-1	TRBD1	TRBJ2-5	CASSLAGTGGETQYF	TGCGCCAGCAGCTTGGCTGGCACAGGGGGGGAGACCCAGTACTTC
few	TRBV5-4	-	TRBJ2-7	CASSFASYEQYF	TGTGCCAGCAGCTTTGCTTCCTACGAGCAGTACTTC
-	TRBV2	TRBD1	TRBJ2-5	CASSGTGTAQETQYF	TGTGCCAGCAGTGGCACTGGGACAGCGCAAGAGACCCAGTACTTC
many	TRBV25-1	TRBD2	TRBJ2-1	CASSPERGGHNEQFF	TGTGCCAGCAGTCCGGAGCGGGGGGGGCACAATGAGCAGTTCTTC
-	TRBV12-3/TRBV12-4	TRBD2	TRBJ2-3	CASSSGLAGEDTQYF	TGTGCCAGCAGTTCCGGACTAGCGGGAGAAGATACGCAGTATTTT
-	TRBV12-3/TRBV12-4	-	TRBJ2-2	CASSRESSGELFF	TGTGCCAGCAGCCGGGAGTCTTCCGGGGAGCTGTTTTTT
-	TRBV20-1	TRBD2	TRBJ2-7	CSASGTSGSKGKQYF	TGCAGTGCTAGCGGGACTAGCGGGAGTAAGGGAAAGCAGTACTTC
few	TRBV18	-	TRBJ1-2	CASSPGSNYGYTF	TGCGCCAGCAGCCCTGGGAGCAACTATGGCTACACCTTC
-	TRBV6-2/TRBV6-3	-	TRBJ1-1	CASSLRDTKAFF	TGTGCCAGCAGCCTCCGGGACACCAAAGCTTTCTTT
few	TRBV7-6	-	TRBJ2-7	CASSLAENGIYEQYF	TGTGCCAGCAGCTTAGCGGAGAACGGGATCTACGAGCAGTACTTC
many	TRBV20-1	-	TRBJ1-2	CSARLGYGYTF	TGCAGTGCTAGACTGGGGTATGGCTACACCTTC
few	TRBV7-2	-	TRBJ2-2	CASSLHAVDTGELFF	TGTGCCAGCAGCTTGCACGCCGTGGACACCGGGGAGCTGTTTTTT
-	TRBV12-3/TRBV12-4	-	TRBJ1-5	CASSSDSNSNQPQHF	TGTGCCAGCAGCTCGGACAGCAATAGCAATCAGCCCCAGCATTTT
few	TRBV12-3/TRBV12-4	TRBD1	TRBJ2-1	CASSSGQGSSYNEQFF	TGTGCCAGCAGTTCAGGACAGGGTAGCTCCTACAATGAGCAGTTCTTC
many	TRBV5-1	-	TRBJ2-1	CASSLEAGVVDEQFF	TGCGCCAGCAGCTTGGAAGCGGGTGTAGTAGATGAGCAGTTCTTC
-	TRBV6-1	-	TRBJ2-3	CASTPPTSTDTQYF	TGTGCCAGCACCCCCCCAACTAGCACAGATACGCAGTATTTT